This entry lists 2 T cell receptor beta chains sequenced from one sample in a study of memory CD8 T cells in hepatitis C reinfection. Time point described: peak reinfection, 3 to 8 weeks after reinfection detection. No in vitro expansion preceded TCR sequencing of the sorted cells. Clones were sequenced by immunoSEQ multiplex PCR, and TCRdb holds only the in-frame ones, with some missing. This sample has 44,000 or so clones, with 88% found just once. Sequenced sample: naive CD8+ T cells sorted from blood. Receptors were obtained from a man between 18 and 29 years old with hepatitis C virus infection.

The CDR3 spells CASSPRRLALRDTQYF. The CDR3 DNA sequence: TGTGCCAGCAGCCCTCGGCGGCTAGCCTTACGAGATACGCAGTATTTT. V and J are TRBV7-9 and TRBJ2-3; D perhaps matches TRBD2 (5 bases). V gave up 5 bases and J gave up 5 bases, with 20 bases separating them. Germline CDR1 SEHNR, CDR2 FQNEAQ (reference sequence). The CDR3 sequence is 16 residues long.

J is TRBJ2-7 and V is TRBV28, with 7 bases that match TRBD2. The V gene end was trimmed by 5 bases and the J gene end by 6 bases; junction bases not matched to a gene: 13. The CDR3 contains 15 residues. Germline values: CDR1 MDHEN, CDR2 SYDVKM. The CDR3 coding sequence is TGTGCCAGCAGTCCATTGCTGGGGGGGGGTAGCGAGCAGTACTTC. Translating gives CASSPLLGGGSEQYF.